Listed here are 32 T cell receptor beta chains from one sample, sequenced in a study of cytomegalovirus exposure and HLA in healthy donors. This PCR relied on a set of 60 Vbeta primers and 13 Jbeta primers. The table came from immunoSEQ multiplex PCR; TCRdb's copy has only in-frame clones and leaves some out. This sample's table reports just over 80,000 clones. Material for sequencing was PBMCs. The receptors derive from a woman aged 30 to 39 in good health and CMV-seronegative.

The V and J genes are TRBV5-1 and TRBJ2-2; TRBD1 matches at 9 bases. This CDR3 has 16 residues. The V gene's germline CDR1 is SGHRS and CDR2 YFSETQ. Trimming at V came to 4 bases and at J to 4 bases, leaving 8 bases not matched to a gene. This CDR3 reads CASSTGQGRSTGELFF. The CDR3 DNA is TGCGCCAGCAGCACCGGACAGGGGAGGTCCACCGGGGAGCTGTTTTTT.

Concerning this clone itself: This specimen includes other DNA sequences encoding the same CDR3. This chain uses TRBV5-1 with TRBJ2-7; a weak D match, TRBD2 (5 bases). CDR3 length equals 14 residues. The V and J ends lost 0 bases and 2 bases respectively, with 9 bases between them. Per the germline V gene, CDR1 is SGHRS and CDR2 is YFSETQ. CDR3 nucleotide sequence: TGCGCCAGCAGCTTGGTGGCGGGTCCCTACGAGCAGTACTTC. Translating gives CASSLVAGPYEQYF.

This chain links TRBV2 with TRBJ1-1, with 8 bases aligning to TRBD1. Germline V CDR1 and CDR2: SNHLY, FYNNEI. The J segment lost 4 bases and the V segment lost 6 bases, leaving 19 bases of the junction unmatched. This CDR3 is built from 18 residues. CDR3: CASRAPKGGQGRVTEAFF. In DNA form, the CDR3 reads TGTGCCAGCAGAGCACCTAAGGGAGGACAGGGAAGGGTCACTGAAGCTTTCTTT.

The CDR3, as DNA: TGTGCCAGCAGACTCGGACAGGGTACCGAGCAGTACTTC. This gives the protein CASRLGQGTEQYF. This chain uses TRBV6-1 with TRBJ2-7, with 8 bases that match TRBD1. The germline CDR1 and CDR2 sequences are MNHNS and SASEGT. CDR3 length: 13 residues. The junction had 7 bases not matched to a gene; V was cut back by 6 bases and J by 6 bases.

The gene calls are TRBV29-1 and TRBJ1-1, with a possible D match to TRBD1 (6 bases). CDR3 length: 14 residues. V was trimmed by 4 bases and J by 2 bases, leaving 14 bases between them. CDR1 SQVTM and CDR2 ANQGSEA come from the germline V gene. The CDR3 reads CSVGLTGFNTEAFF. The CDR3 DNA follows: TGCAGCGTTGGATTGACAGGTTTCAACACTGAAGCTTTCTTT.

The V call is TRBV6-1, the J call TRBJ1-5; a possible D gene is TRBD1 (5 bases). Germline values: CDR1 MNHNS, CDR2 SASEGT. V lost 5 bases and J lost 4, with 9 bases in between. This CDR3 contains 13 residues. The CDR3 here is CASSSDSNQPQHF. The CDR3 nucleotides are TGTGCCAGCAGTAGCGACAGTAATCAGCCCCAGCATTTT.

The V call is TRBV10-1, the J call TRBJ2-4; no clear D. Trimming cost V 3 bases and J 1 base, with 10 bases left between them. The germline V gene has CDR1 WNHNN and CDR2 SYGVQD (reference sequence). The CDR3 has 15 amino acids. The CDR3 DNA sequence: TGCGCCAGCAGTGATCAGGTACCTGCCAAAAACATTCAGTACTTC. It encodes CASSDQVPAKNIQYF.

The chain has TRBV30 and TRBJ1-1, with TRBD1 matching 7 bases. The CDR3 is 11 residues long. V shed 0 bases, J shed 11 bases, and the junction held 3 bases outside the gene matches. Germline assignment: CDR1 GTSNPN and CDR2 SVGIG (reference sequence). CDR3 sequence: CAWSVKGAAFF. The CDR3 region has the DNA TGTGCCTGGAGTGTAAAGGGGGCGGCTTTCTTT.

The chain couples TRBV29-1 to TRBJ2-7; 11 positions agree with TRBD2. CDR3 size: 16 residues. The J segment lost 0 bases and the V segment lost 7 bases, leaving 11 bases of the junction unmatched. Germline CDR1 reads SQVTM; CDR2 reads ANQGSEA. The CDR3: CSGTGTSGTSSYEQYF. The CDR3 coding sequence is TGCAGCGGAACCGGGACTAGCGGCACAAGCTCCTACGAGCAGTACTTC.

CDR3 protein: CAWSGGESGGNTDTQYF. In DNA form, the CDR3 reads TGTGCCTGGAGTGGGGGGGAGAGCGGGGGGAACACAGATACGCAGTATTTT. This sequence joins TRBV30 and TRBJ2-3; 9 bases line up with TRBD2. Losses at the gene ends were 1 base for V and 2 bases for J; bases not matched to a gene: 10. Germline V CDR1 and CDR2: GTSNPN, SVGIG (reference sequence). This CDR3 has 17 residues.

V gene TRBV18 combines with J gene TRBJ1-3; 7 nucleotides match TRBD1. The CDR3 consists of 16 residues. V trimming: 3 bases; J trimming: 0 bases; junction bases outside the gene matches: 5. The V gene's germline CDR1 is KGHSH and CDR2 LQKENI. CDR3 sequence (DNA): TGTGCCAGCTCACCGGGACAGACGCTCTCTGGAAACACCATATATTTT. It translates to CASSPGQTLSGNTIYF.

The chain recombines TRBV9 with TRBJ2-1, with D perhaps TRBD2 (7 bases). Trimming pared 4 bases from V and 7 bases from J, leaving 15 bases between. The germline V gene encodes CDR1 SGDLS and CDR2 YYNGEE. The CDR3 is made up of 14 amino acids. The CDR3 nucleotides read TGTGCCAGCAGCCCAGGGGAGGGGGTAAATGAGCAGTTCTTC. This encodes CASSPGEGVNEQFF.

The genes are TRBV7-9 and TRBJ2-7, with TRBD2 identical over 8 bases. With V trimmed by 1 base and J by 1 base, 12 bases remained unmatched. This CDR3 has 18 residues. Germline assignment: CDR1 SEHNR and CDR2 FQNEAQ (reference sequence). The CDR3 sequence is CASSLGLAGGPFSYEQYF. The CDR3 DNA follows: TGTGCCAGCAGCTTAGGCCTAGCGGGCGGCCCATTTTCCTACGAGCAGTACTTC.

J is TRBJ1-2 and V is TRBV7-9; the match to TRBD1 covers 11 bases. This CDR3 has 12 amino acids. V dropped 6 bases and J dropped 7; count of bases not matched to a gene: 1. Looked up from germline, CDR1 is SEHNR and CDR2 is FQNEAQ (reference sequence). CDR3 sequence: CASRGTGGGYTF. The CDR3 bases are TGTGCCAGCAGAGGGACAGGGGGTGGCTACACCTTC.

The chain couples TRBV30 to TRBJ1-1; D is perhaps TRBD1 (5 bases). CDR3 length equals 14 residues. V lost 0 bases and J 1 base, leaving 9 bases between the germline ends. The germline CDR1 and CDR2 sequences are GTSNPN and SVGIG (reference sequence). CDR3: CAWSVVGGNTEAFF. DNA of the CDR3: TGTGCCTGGAGTGTAGTCGGGGGGAACACTGAAGCTTTCTTT.

The chain uses TRBV7-9 and TRBJ2-5, with D perhaps matching TRBD2 (5 bases). The CDR3 extends over 12 amino acids. The V gene lost 5 bases and the J gene lost 5 bases, with 9 bases spanning the gap. Germline CDR1 is SEHNR and CDR2 is FQNEAQ (reference sequence). The CDR3 DNA is TGTGCCAGCAGCCAGGACTGGGAGACCCAGTACTTC. Its translation: CASSQDWETQYF. Combining the CDR3 with reference TRBV7-9 and TRBJ2-5 gives the whole variable domain DTGVSQNPRHKITKRGQNVTFRCDPISEHNRLYWYRQTLGQGPEFLTYFQNEAQLEKSRLLSDRFSAERPKGSFSTLEIQRTEQGDSAMYLCASSQDWETQYFGPGTRLLVL.

The rearrangement joins TRBV7-6 to TRBJ2-5; tentatively, D is TRBD1 (6 bases). Trimming removed 4 bases from V and 2 bases from J, with 17 bases in between. This CDR3 is built from 16 residues. The V gene's germline CDR1 is SGHVS and CDR2 FNYEAQ. The CDR3 reads CASSSRLRQGQETQYF. CDR3 DNA: TGTGCCAGCAGCTCCCGTTTGCGTCAGGGGCAAGAGACCCAGTACTTC.

The CDR3 reads CASSPRRGPQETQYF. CDR3 DNA: TGTGCCAGCTCACCACGGCGGGGGCCCCAAGAGACCCAGTACTTC. The genes are TRBV18 and TRBJ2-5; D may be TRBD2 (7 bases). Trimming cost V 1 base and J 1 base, with 10 bases left between them. The CDR3 sequence is 15 residues long. Germline V gives CDR1 KGHSH, CDR2 LQKENI.

This sequence joins TRBV6-1 and TRBJ1-4; 9 bases line up with TRBD1. V shed 1 base, J shed 7 bases, and the junction held 1 base outside the gene matches. This CDR3 comprises 14 residues. Germline lookup yields CDR1 MNHNS and CDR2 SASEGT. CDR3 protein: CASSEGTGVEKLFF. CDR3 in DNA: TGTGCCAGCAGTGAAGGGACAGGGGTTGAAAAACTGTTTTTT.

The chain links TRBV5-1 to TRBJ2-5; 8 nucleotides agree with TRBD2. Unmatched junction bases numbered 8, after V lost 2 bases and J lost 8 bases. This CDR3 is 14 amino acids long. Germline values: CDR1 SGHRS, CDR2 YFSETQ. CDR3 nucleotide sequence: TGCGCCAGCAGCTTTAGCGGGGACACAATAACCCAGTACTTC. Protein: CASSFSGDTITQYF.

The J gene is TRBJ1-1, the V gene TRBV4-1; D possibly corresponds to TRBD1 (5 bases). CDR3 size: 15 residues. CDR1 MGHRA and CDR2 YSYEKL come from the germline V gene. Trimming removed 0 bases at V and 7 bases at J, with 15 bases between. In DNA form, the CDR3 reads TGCGCCAGCAGCCAAGATAGGGGAAGGAGGGATGAAGCTTTCTTT. It translates to CASSQDRGRRDEAFF.

V and J are TRBV5-1 and TRBJ2-1, with 8 nucleotides matching TRBD2. V lost 5 bases and J lost 5; bases outside the gene matches: 6. CDR3 size: 14 residues. Germline V gene sequence: CDR1 SGHRS, CDR2 YFSETQ. As DNA, the CDR3 is TGCGCCAGCAGTGTGCTAGCGGGTAACAATGAGCAGTTCTTC. It yields the protein CASSVLAGNNEQFF.

V is TRBV6-6 and J is TRBJ2-1; D may be TRBD2 (6 bases). Between the trimmed V and J ends, which lost 2 bases and 9 bases, there was a span of 14 bases. This CDR3 spans 14 amino acids. From germline, CDR1 is MNHNY and CDR2 SVGAGI (reference sequence). The CDR3 loop reads CASSYTPEGTEQFF. For the CDR3, the DNA is TGTGCCAGCAGTTACACCCCGGAGGGGACTGAGCAGTTCTTC.

The chain couples TRBV4-2 to TRBJ1-6, with TRBD1 matching over 8 bases. Germline CDR1 and CDR2: LGHNA and YNFKEQ. Trimming took 0 bases from V and 4 from J; bases not matched to a gene: 5. This CDR3 contains 17 residues. The CDR3 sequence: CASSQESQGAYNSPLHF. In DNA, the CDR3 is TGTGCCAGCAGCCAAGAGAGCCAGGGGGCTTATAATTCACCCCTCCACTTT.

V is TRBV6-1 and J is TRBJ1-1, with D perhaps matching TRBD1 (6 bases). In germline, CDR1 is MNHNS, CDR2 SASEGT. V dropped 5 bases and J dropped 7 bases, with 17 bases sitting between them. CDR3 length equals 14 residues. The CDR3 protein is CASSLVEIGGEAFF. The CDR3 coding sequence is TGTGCCAGCAGTCTAGTTGAGATAGGGGGTGAAGCTTTCTTT.

The chain has TRBV30 and TRBJ1-1; 7 positions match TRBD1. This CDR3 is 15 amino acids long. The germline V gene encodes CDR1 GTSNPN and CDR2 SVGIG (reference sequence). V dropped 4 bases and J dropped 4; count of bases not matched to a gene: 12. The CDR3 sequence: CAWNLGQSGGTEAFF. The CDR3 DNA reads TGTGCCTGGAATCTGGGACAGAGTGGGGGCACTGAAGCTTTCTTT.

The chain carries TRBV6-1 and TRBJ2-7; a possible D gene is TRBD1 (6 bases). Trimming removed 1 base at V and 5 bases at J, with 12 bases between. This CDR3 region has 14 residues. Germline V gives CDR1 MNHNS, CDR2 SASEGT. CDR3 loop: CASSEGNRVNEQYF. Here the CDR3 DNA reads TGTGCCAGCAGTGAAGGTAACAGGGTAAACGAGCAGTACTTC.

This chain joins TRBV13 and TRBJ2-7; a weak D match, TRBD1 (6 bases). From germline, CDR1 is PRHDT and CDR2 FYEKMQ (reference sequence). This CDR3 is 12 amino acids long. Trimming shortened V by 0 bases and J by 7 bases, and 7 bases separated the two germline ends. The CDR3 is CASSLGRGEQYF. In DNA form, the CDR3 reads TGTGCCAGCAGCTTAGGCAGGGGTGAGCAGTACTTC.

This chain connects TRBV28 to TRBJ1-1; no reliable D call. Germline assignment: CDR1 MDHEN and CDR2 SYDVKM. The CDR3 loop spans 12 amino acids. Trimming stripped 7 bases from V and 0 bases from J, with 6 bases between. Here the CDR3 reads CASKELNTEAFF. CDR3 coding DNA: TGTGCCAGCAAGGAGCTGAACACTGAAGCTTTCTTT.

This chain joins TRBV25-1 and TRBJ2-1; 8 bases are a match to TRBD1. V lost 4 bases to trimming and J lost 5 bases; unmatched junction nucleotides: 1. This CDR3 comprises 13 residues. From germline, CDR1 is MGHDK and CDR2 SYGVNS. For the CDR3, the DNA is TGTGCCAGCAGTGCGGGACAGGACAATGAGCAGTTCTTC. It encodes CASSAGQDNEQFF.

This chain uses TRBV27 with TRBJ2-3, with a weak D call TRBD2 (6 bases). Germline assignment: CDR1 MNHEY and CDR2 SMNVEV (reference sequence). The ends were cut back, 3 bases at V and 2 bases at J, with 15 bases in the middle. CDR3 size: 16 residues. In DNA, the CDR3 is TGTGCCAGCAGTTTTCTCGGCGGGGTCCCCACAGATACGCAGTATTTT. This sequence encodes CASSFLGGVPTDTQYF.

The chain carries TRBV27 and TRBJ2-7; perhaps TRBD1 as D (6 bases). The CDR3 has 14 amino acids. Trimming cost V 5 bases and J 0 bases, with 11 bases left between them. Germline CDR1 is MNHEY and CDR2 is SMNVEV (reference sequence). The chain's CDR3 is CASSRTASSYEQYF. CDR3 bases: TGTGCCAGCAGTCGGACAGCTAGCTCCTACGAGCAGTACTTC.